These 11 T cell receptor beta chains share one sample of origin, sequenced in a study of blood T cell repertoires in COVID-19. Method: immunoSEQ multiplex PCR; TCRdb's copy keeps in-frame clones and lacks some. The repertoire holds about 210,000 clones, with around nine tenths as singletons. Sequencing was carried out using peripheral blood. The origin of the receptors is a man aged 18-30 years with active or convalescent COVID-19.

J is TRBJ2-1 and V is TRBV5-1; TRBD1 might be the D (6 bases). The CDR3 runs to 15 residues. From germline, CDR1 is SGHRS and CDR2 YFSETQ. V was cut by 5 bases and J by 7 bases, with 19 bases left in between. The CDR3 coding sequence is TGCGCCAGCAGGAACGGCACAGGGTCAGGGAATGAGCAGTTCTTC. Translated: CASRNGTGSGNEQFF. The variable domain in full, with the rest retrieved from reference TRBV5-1 and TRBJ2-1, is KAGVTQTPRYLIKTRGQQVTLSCSPISGHRSVSWYQQTPGQGLQFLFEYFSETQRNKGNFPGRFSGRQFSNSRSEMNVSTLELGDSALYLCASRNGTGSGNEQFFGPGTRLTVL.

The chain couples TRBV7-9 to TRBJ2-7; TRBD1 matches 10 bases. The CDR3 loop spans 14 amino acids. V was pared by 5 bases and J by 6 bases, with 7 bases of the junction left unmatched. Germline values: CDR1 SEHNR, CDR2 FQNEAQ (reference sequence). The CDR3 here is CASSPPWDRGEQYF. The CDR3 DNA reads as TGTGCCAGCAGCCCCCCATGGGACAGGGGCGAGCAGTACTTC.

V usage is TRBV7-9 and J usage is TRBJ2-5; perhaps TRBD1 as D (7 bases). Trimming stripped 2 bases from V and 2 bases from J, with 12 bases between. The germline V gene encodes CDR1 SEHNR and CDR2 FQNEAQ (reference sequence). The CDR3 has 15 amino acids. CDR3 sequence reads: CASSLLAGGQETQYF. CDR3 in DNA: TGTGCCAGCAGCTTACTCGCAGGGGGGCAAGAGACCCAGTACTTC.

This chain connects TRBV27 to TRBJ2-7, with a tentative D call TRBD2 (7 bases). The germline gives CDR1 MNHEY, CDR2 SMNVEV (reference sequence). CDR3 length: 16 amino acids. The germline V and J ends were trimmed by 8 bases and 2 bases, with 22 bases remaining between them. The chain's CDR3 is CASGLARGGVTYEQYF. CDR3 nucleotide sequence: TGTGCCAGCGGCCTGGCGAGGGGGGGGGTCACCTACGAGCAGTACTTC.

V gene TRBV5-1 combines with J gene TRBJ2-4; TRBD2 matches at 7 bases. The CDR3 sequence is 14 residues long. J gave up 9 bases and V 0 bases, and 6 bases lay outside the gene matches. The germline gives CDR1 SGHRS, CDR2 YFSETQ. DNA for the CDR3: TGCGCCAGCAGCTTGGAGCGGGGTATCGGCATTCAGTACTTC. Translation gives CASSLERGIGIQYF.

This rearrangement joins TRBV10-2 to TRBJ1-1; a possible D gene is TRBD1 (5 bases). The V end was cut by 6 bases, the J end by 1 base, with 6 bases between. CDR1 and CDR2 from the germline V gene are WSHSY and SAAADI. The CDR3 covers 12 residues. For the CDR3, the DNA is TGCGCCAGCAGGGACACGAACACTGAAGCTTTCTTT. It specifies CASRDTNTEAFF.

Concerning this clone itself: The sample carries other DNA sequences with the same CDR3. The chain uses TRBV11-1 and TRBJ2-2, with 12 bases matching TRBD1. This CDR3 spans 16 amino acids. Germline CDR1 is SGHAT and CDR2 is FQDESV (reference sequence). The trim removed 5 bases at V and 8 bases at J, leaving 9 bases unmatched. CDR3 loop: CASSPGQGAIAGELFF. The CDR3 DNA sequence: TGTGCCAGCAGCCCGGGACAGGGGGCGATTGCTGGGGAGCTGTTTTTT.

The CDR3 sequence is CASSERQVDQPQHF. The CDR3 nucleotides read TGTGCCAGCAGTGAACGACAGGTGGATCAGCCCCAGCATTTT. This rearrangement joins TRBV6-1 to TRBJ1-5, with D perhaps TRBD1 (6 bases). Germline CDR1 MNHNS, CDR2 SASEGT. The CDR3 length is 14 residues. Trimming removed 2 bases at V and 5 bases at J, with 10 bases between.

The V call is TRBV24-1, the J call TRBJ2-1; D is perhaps TRBD2 (5 bases). V lost 2 bases and J 7 bases, leaving 8 bases between the germline ends. Germline values: CDR1 KGHDR, CDR2 SFDVKD. This CDR3 has 13 amino acids. This CDR3 reads CATSDSWENEQFF. The CDR3 region has the DNA TGTGCCACCAGTGATTCCTGGGAGAATGAGCAGTTCTTC.

The V gene is TRBV2, the J gene TRBJ2-2, with D possibly matching TRBD1 (6 bases). V lost 7 bases and J 3 bases, leaving 15 bases between the germline ends. The CDR3 totals 15 residues. Germline V CDR1 and CDR2: SNHLY, FYNNEI. The CDR3 DNA reads as TGTGCCAGCACGGGGACAAGGGGATACACCGGGGAGCTGTTTTTT. It yields the protein CASTGTRGYTGELFF.

The chain links TRBV19 to TRBJ1-2, with a tentative D call TRBD1 (5 bases). CDR3 size: 16 residues. V lost 0 bases to trimming and J lost 1 base, with 12 bases between them. The germline CDR1 and CDR2 sequences are LNHDA and SQIVND (reference sequence). The CDR3 protein is CASSIDWGRSNYGYTF. CDR3 DNA: TGTGCCAGTAGTATAGATTGGGGCAGGAGTAACTATGGCTACACCTTC.